The rows below give T cell receptor beta chains drawn from one sample of a study of T cell responses to AZD1222 COVID-19 vaccine. The data were produced by immunoSEQ multiplex PCR, yet TCRdb's version contains in-frame clones alone and is incomplete. The sample comprises roughly 110,000 clones, less than 95% of which are singletons, and roughly 8% rests with the top ten. The sample here was peripheral blood, taken 28 days after the second AZD1222 dose. The receptors derive from an adult who received the AZD1222 COVID-19 vaccine. CDR3s include the opening cysteine and the closing phenylalanine or tryptophan. The D gene is left open where the match is weak. Clone size appears in some rows only: once, few, many, or a class for an expanded clone.

clone size,D gene,J gene,V gene,CDR3 protein,CDR3 DNA
.,.,TRBJ2-2,TRBV7-3,CASSLGQNTGELFF,TGTGCCAGCAGCTTAGGTCAGAACACCGGGGAGCTGTTTTTT
.,.,TRBJ2-7,TRBV5-6,CASSLVPATDVLDEQYF,TGTGCCAGCAGCTTGGTACCTGCGACGGACGTCCTCGATGAGCAGTACTTC
.,TRBD1,TRBJ2-7,TRBV5-4,CASSSGTVSFYEQYF,TGTGCCAGCAGCTCTGGGACAGTATCTTTCTACGAGCAGTACTTC
.,.,TRBJ2-1,TRBV18,CASSPFITAQIGANNEQFF,TGTGCCAGCTCCCCGTTTATAACAGCACAAATAGGGGCCAACAATGAGCAGTTCTTC
.,TRBD2,TRBJ2-7,TRBV30,CAWSWTSGGAYEQYF,TGTGCCTGGAGTTGGACTAGCGGGGGAGCCTACGAGCAGTACTTC
.,.,TRBJ2-7,TRBV6-5,CASSYLTGSYYEQYF,TGTGCCAGCAGTTATTTAACAGGGTCATACTACGAGCAGTACTTC
few,.,TRBJ1-2,TRBV4-2,CASSQGPSSPGGYTF,TGTGCCAGCAGCCAAGGGCCCTCCTCCCCCGGCGGCTACACCTTC
once,.,TRBJ1-2,TRBV7-2,CASSGRGTMGGYTF,TGTGCCAGCAGCGGCCGGGGGACCATGGGGGGCTACACCTTC
.,TRBD1,TRBJ1-6,TRBV30,CAWRVGTGSNSPLHF,TGTGCCTGGAGAGTAGGGACAGGGAGTAATTCACCCCTCCACTTT
.,TRBD2,TRBJ2-3,TRBV24-1,CATSDSGTSGRDTQYF,TGTGCCACCAGTGACTCCGGGACTAGCGGAAGAGATACGCAGTATTTT
.,.,TRBJ2-1,TRBV7-8,CASSPGPTYNEQFF,TGTGCCAGCAGCCCGGGACCTACCTACAATGAGCAGTTCTTC
.,.,TRBJ2-1,TRBV27,CATSTPAGNEQFF,TGTGCCACCTCTACCCCGGCTGGCAATGAGCAGTTCTTC
.,.,TRBJ2-3,TRBV4-3,CASSQGGVDTQYF,TGCGCCAGCAGCCAAGGGGGCGTAGATACGCAGTATTTT
.,.,TRBJ2-7,TRBV12-3/TRBV12-4,CASSFRSEQYF,TGTGCCAGCAGTTTTCGTTCCGAGCAGTACTTC
.,.,TRBJ2-2,TRBV7-3,CASSLVSASANTGELFF,TGTGCCAGCAGCTTAGTTTCTGCCAGCGCAAACACCGGGGAGCTGTTTTTT
.,TRBD1,TRBJ1-2,TRBV30,CAWSIGTAGYTF,TGTGCCTGGAGTATTGGGACAGCTGGCTACACCTTC
.,.,TRBJ2-2,TRBV11-3,CASSLSSRTGELFF,TGTGCCAGCAGCTTATCTTCCCGGACCGGGGAGCTGTTTTTT
.,.,TRBJ2-7,TRBV12-3/TRBV12-4,CASSLDHYEQYF,TGTGCCAGCAGCTTGGACCACTACGAGCAGTACTTC
.,.,TRBJ2-7,TRBV12-3/TRBV12-4,CASRGRSHEQYF,TGTGCCAGCAGGGGCAGGTCTCACGAGCAGTACTTC
.,.,TRBJ1-5,TRBV7-6,CASSPLGNQPQHF,TGTGCCAGCAGCCCCCTGGGCAATCAGCCCCAGCATTTT
.,.,TRBJ2-2,TRBV6-2/TRBV6-3,CASNPPGAGGELFF,TGTGCCAGCAACCCCCCGGGGGCCGGCGGGGAGCTGTTTTTT
.,.,TRBJ2-7,TRBV5-1,CASSLDWYEQYF,TGCGCCAGCAGCTTGGATTGGTACGAGCAGTACTTC
.,.,TRBJ1-1,TRBV24-1,CATKNGGSDTEAFF,TGTGCCACCAAGAACGGGGGGTCGGACACTGAAGCTTTCTTT
.,.,TRBJ1-1,TRBV18,CASSPRAQNEAFF,TGTGCCAGCTCACCGCGGGCCCAGAATGAAGCTTTCTTT
.,TRBD1,TRBJ1-2,TRBV24-1,CATSQGAEALGYTF,TGTGCCACCAGTCAGGGGGCCGAAGCGTTGGGCTACACCTTC
.,TRBD2,TRBJ2-1,TRBV9,CASSVGVAGEFVQFF,TGTGCCAGCAGCGTAGGGGTAGCGGGGGAATTTGTGCAGTTCTTC
.,TRBD1,TRBJ2-7,TRBV15,CATSRVPLGQGAYEQYF,TGTGCCACCAGCAGAGTACCTTTGGGACAGGGGGCTTACGAGCAGTACTTC
.,.,TRBJ2-1,TRBV4-1,CASSQGPIFGDEQFF,TGCGCCAGCAGCCAAGGTCCGATTTTTGGCGATGAGCAGTTCTTC
.,TRBD1,TRBJ1-4,TRBV2,CASSERDRGEKLFF,TGTGCCAGCAGTGAAAGGGACAGGGGAGAAAAACTGTTTTTT
.,.,TRBJ2-2,TRBV27,CASQPRGNNFNTGELFF,TGTGCCAGCCAACCGCGAGGCAACAACTTCAACACCGGGGAGCTGTTTTTT
.,.,TRBJ2-2,TRBV12-5,CASGRGLQNTGELFF,TGTGCTAGTGGCCGCGGACTCCAGAACACCGGGGAGCTGTTTTTT
.,TRBD1,TRBJ2-6,TRBV14,CASSPTPRTGSGANVLTF,TGTGCCAGCAGCCCAACTCCTCGGACAGGCTCTGGGGCCAACGTCCTGACTTTC
.,.,TRBJ2-7,TRBV18,CASSPPGSYEQYF,TGTGCCAGCTCACCACCGGGGTCCTACGAGCAGTACTTC
.,TRBD1,TRBJ1-2,TRBV24-1,CATSDGDRVSGYTF,TGTGCCACCAGTGATGGGGACAGGGTGAGCGGCTACACCTTC
.,TRBD2,TRBJ2-5,TRBV27,CASSLRGERGTRGTQYF,TGTGCCAGCAGTTTACGGGGGGAGCGGGGCACTCGGGGGACCCAGTACTTC
.,TRBD1,TRBJ2-1,TRBV6-4,CASSKGQGNNEQFF,TGTGCCAGCAGTAAAGGACAGGGTAACAATGAGCAGTTCTTC
.,TRBD2,TRBJ2-7,TRBV7-2,CASSLFPSGSYEQYF,TGTGCCAGCAGCTTATTCCCTAGCGGATCCTACGAGCAGTACTTC
.,.,TRBJ1-6,TRBV10-2,CASSEAGNWNSPLHF,TGCGCCAGCAGTGAGGCAGGGAATTGGAATTCACCCCTCCACTTT
.,TRBD1,TRBJ2-7,TRBV30,CAWERGQGAEEQYF,TGTGCCTGGGAACGGGGACAGGGGGCGGAGGAGCAGTACTTC
.,.,TRBJ1-1,TRBV3-1/TRBV3-2,CASSQADRNTEAFF,TGTGCCAGCAGCCAAGCAGACAGGAACACTGAAGCTTTCTTT
.,TRBD1,TRBJ2-5,TRBV5-4,CASSSGTEIYQETQYF,TGTGCCAGCAGCTCAGGGACAGAAATTTACCAAGAGACCCAGTACTTC
.,.,TRBJ2-1,TRBV2,CASSDGQGNNEQFF,TGTGCCAGCAGCGATGGACAAGGGAACAATGAGCAGTTCTTC
once,.,TRBJ1-5,TRBV12-3/TRBV12-4,CASSSSGGQPQHF,TGTGCCAGCAGTTCATCGGGGGGTCAGCCCCAGCATTTT
.,.,TRBJ1-1,TRBV6-2/TRBV6-3,CASSWETGTEAFF,TGTGCCAGCAGTTGGGAAACGGGGACTGAAGCTTTCTTT
.,.,TRBJ1-5,TRBV7-2,CASSLEIGVGNQPQHF,TGTGCCAGCAGCTTAGAAATCGGGGTGGGCAATCAGCCCCAGCATTTT
.,TRBD1,TRBJ1-2,TRBV2,CASRAGTGIENYGYTF,TGTGCCAGCAGGGCCGGGACAGGGATCGAGAACTATGGCTACACCTTC
.,.,TRBJ2-7,TRBV5-4,CASSLGAGDYEQYF,TGTGCCAGCAGCTTGGGGGCAGGGGACTACGAGCAGTACTTC
.,.,TRBJ2-1,TRBV7-9,CAIVGGSYNEQFF,TGTGCCATTGTGGGGGGTTCCTACAATGAGCAGTTCTTC
.,.,TRBJ1-2,TRBV9,CASGTEAGFVGGYTF,TGTGCCAGCGGTACTGAGGCAGGGTTCGTTGGTGGCTACACCTTC
.,.,TRBJ2-1,TRBV19,CASTTGWGTNEQFF,TGTGCCAGTACCACCGGGTGGGGTACCAATGAGCAGTTCTTC
.,TRBD1,TRBJ1-1,TRBV19,CASSALDRGRQAEAFF,TGTGCCAGTAGTGCGCTTGACAGGGGGCGACAGGCTGAAGCTTTCTTT
.,.,TRBJ1-2,TRBV4-3,CASSQVRGRDDGYTF,TGCGCCAGCAGCCAAGTGCGGGGCAGGGATGATGGCTACACCTTC
.,TRBD2,TRBJ2-2,TRBV9,CASSVASGPKLNTGELFF,TGTGCCAGCAGCGTAGCTAGCGGACCTAAACTGAACACCGGGGAGCTGTTTTTT
.,.,TRBJ1-1,TRBV7-2,CASTQTPNTEAFF,TGTGCCAGCACCCAGACACCTAACACTGAAGCTTTCTTT
.,.,TRBJ1-5,TRBV19,CATRTGINSNQPQHF,TGTGCCACCAGGACGGGGATAAATAGCAATCAGCCCCAGCATTTT
.,TRBD2,TRBJ2-3,TRBV15,CATSRVAGGGADTQYF,TGTGCCACCAGCAGAGTAGCGGGGGGGGGTGCAGATACGCAGTATTTT
.,.,TRBJ1-1,TRBV5-1,CASSLQGANTEAFF,TGCGCCAGCAGCTTACAGGGCGCGAACACTGAAGCTTTCTTT